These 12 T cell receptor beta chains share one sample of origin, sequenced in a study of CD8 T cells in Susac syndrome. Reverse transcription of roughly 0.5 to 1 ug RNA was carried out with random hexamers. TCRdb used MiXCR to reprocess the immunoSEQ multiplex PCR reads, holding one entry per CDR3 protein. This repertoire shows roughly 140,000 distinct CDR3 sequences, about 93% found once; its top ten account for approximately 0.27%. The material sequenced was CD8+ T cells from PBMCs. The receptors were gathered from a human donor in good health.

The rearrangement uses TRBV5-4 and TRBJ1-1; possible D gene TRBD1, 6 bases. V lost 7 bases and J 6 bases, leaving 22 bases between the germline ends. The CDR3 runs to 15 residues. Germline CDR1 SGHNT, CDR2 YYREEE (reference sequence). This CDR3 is CASSLGQGRRAEAFF. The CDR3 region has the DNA TGTGCCAGCTCCCTTGGTCAGGGGCGTAGGGCTGAAGCTTTCTTT.

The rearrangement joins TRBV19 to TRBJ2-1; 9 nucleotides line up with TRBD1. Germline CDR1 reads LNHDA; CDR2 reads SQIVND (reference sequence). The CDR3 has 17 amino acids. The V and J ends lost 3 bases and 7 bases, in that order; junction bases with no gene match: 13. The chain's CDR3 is CASSISGTGFEGNEQFF. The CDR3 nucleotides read TGTGCCAGTAGTATCTCCGGGACAGGGTTTGAGGGAAATGAGCAGTTCTTC.

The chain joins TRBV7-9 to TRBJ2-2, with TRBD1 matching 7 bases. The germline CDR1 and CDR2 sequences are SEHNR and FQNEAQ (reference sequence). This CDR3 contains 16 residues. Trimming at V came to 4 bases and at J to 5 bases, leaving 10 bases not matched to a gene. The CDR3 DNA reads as TGTGCCAGCAGCTCGGGACAGCGCGGCCTTACCGGGGAGCTGTTTTTT. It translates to CASSSGQRGLTGELFF.

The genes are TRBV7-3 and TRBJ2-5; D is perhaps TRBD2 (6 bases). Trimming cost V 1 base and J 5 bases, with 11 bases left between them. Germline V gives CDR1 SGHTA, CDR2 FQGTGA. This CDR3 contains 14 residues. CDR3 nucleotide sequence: TGTGCCAGCAGCTTAATACTAGCCCAGGAGACCCAGTACTTC. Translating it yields CASSLILAQETQYF.

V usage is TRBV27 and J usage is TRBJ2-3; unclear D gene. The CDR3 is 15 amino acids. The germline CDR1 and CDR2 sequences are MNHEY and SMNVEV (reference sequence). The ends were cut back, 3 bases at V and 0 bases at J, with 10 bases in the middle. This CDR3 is CASSFYPASTDTQYF. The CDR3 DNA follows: TGTGCCAGCAGTTTTTATCCAGCTAGCACAGATACGCAGTATTTT.

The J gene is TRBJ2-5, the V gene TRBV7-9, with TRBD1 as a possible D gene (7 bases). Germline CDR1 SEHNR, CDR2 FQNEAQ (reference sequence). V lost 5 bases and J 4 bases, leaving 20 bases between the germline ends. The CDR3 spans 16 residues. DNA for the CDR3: TGTGCCAGCAGCCCGAGATCGACAGGGAGGATAGAGACCCAGTACTTC. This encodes CASSPRSTGRIETQYF.

This CDR3 is CASSLGLFYEQYF. The CDR3 DNA is TGTGCCAGCAGTTTGGGCCTTTTCTACGAGCAGTACTTC. The chain has TRBV25-1 and TRBJ2-7; no clear D. This CDR3 contains 13 residues. The V gene lost 5 bases and the J gene lost 3 bases, with 11 bases spanning the gap. CDR1 is MGHDK and CDR2 is SYGVNS in the germline V gene.

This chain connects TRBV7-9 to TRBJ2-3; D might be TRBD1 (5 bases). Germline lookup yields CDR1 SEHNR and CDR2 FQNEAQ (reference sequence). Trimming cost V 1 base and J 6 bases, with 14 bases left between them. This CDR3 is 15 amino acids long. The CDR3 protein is CASSLGGRARDTQYF. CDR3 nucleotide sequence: TGTGCCAGCAGCTTAGGGGGCAGGGCTAGGGATACGCAGTATTTT.

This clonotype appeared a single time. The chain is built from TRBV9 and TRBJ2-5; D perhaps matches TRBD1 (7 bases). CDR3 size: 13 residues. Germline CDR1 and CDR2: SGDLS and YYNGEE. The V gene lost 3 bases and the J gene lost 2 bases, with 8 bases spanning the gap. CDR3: CASSAGGQETQYF. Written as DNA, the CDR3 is TGTGCCAGCAGCGCAGGGGGGCAAGAGACCCAGTACTTC.

The CDR3 sequence: CASSQDSGANVLTF. The DNA of the CDR3 is TGTGCCAGCAGTCAGGACTCTGGGGCCAACGTCCTGACTTTC. This chain uses TRBV6-6 with TRBJ2-6; D remains ambiguous. The CDR3 spans 14 residues. Trimming pared 5 bases from V and 0 bases from J, leaving 5 bases between. In germline, CDR1 is MNHNY, CDR2 SVGAGI (reference sequence).

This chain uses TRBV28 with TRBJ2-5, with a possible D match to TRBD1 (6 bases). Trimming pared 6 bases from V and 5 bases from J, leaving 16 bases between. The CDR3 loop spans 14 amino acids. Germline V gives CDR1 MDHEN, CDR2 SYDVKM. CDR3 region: CASSFTTGGETQYF. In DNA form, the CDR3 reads TGTGCCAGCAGCTTCACGACAGGCGGGGAGACCCAGTACTTC.

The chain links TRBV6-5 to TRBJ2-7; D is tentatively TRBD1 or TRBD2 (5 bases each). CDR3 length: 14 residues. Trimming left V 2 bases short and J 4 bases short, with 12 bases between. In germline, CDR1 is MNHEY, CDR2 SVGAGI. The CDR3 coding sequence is TGTGCCAGCAGTTACGGGACCGCAAAGTACGAGCAGTACTTC. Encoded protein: CASSYGTAKYEQYF.